These 8 T cell receptor beta chains share one sample of origin, sequenced in a study of identical twins. TCRdb ran MiXCR on the 5' RACE reads and lists one entry per CDR3 protein. The table shows about 200,000 distinct CDR3 sequences, with approximately 9% occurring only once. The sequenced material came from memory (CD45RO+) T cells sorted from blood. The receptors stem from a woman in her late teens or twenties in good health.

This chain links TRBV7-3 with TRBJ2-1; 10 bases map to TRBD2. CDR1 is SGHTA, CDR2 FQGTGA, per germline. This CDR3 region has 17 residues. J lost 7 bases, V lost 5 bases, and 14 bases had no gene match. The DNA of the CDR3 is TGTGCCAGCAGCCCCACGGGAGCAGCGGGGGGGCGGAATGAGCAGTTCTTC. It yields the protein CASSPTGAAGGRNEQFF.

This chain connects TRBV9 to TRBJ2-1, with 9 bases that match TRBD2. The CDR3 contains 17 residues. V was pared by 3 bases and J by 7 bases, with 14 bases of the junction left unmatched. CDR1 is SGDLS and CDR2 is YYNGEE in the germline V gene. The CDR3 here is CASSGQRASGVENEQFF. In DNA, the CDR3 is TGTGCCAGCAGCGGGCAGAGGGCTAGCGGGGTTGAGAATGAGCAGTTCTTC.

This clonotype was counted a few times. This sequence joins TRBV29-1 and TRBJ1-5, with D perhaps matching TRBD1 (6 bases). The V end lost 6 bases, the J end lost 3 bases, and 15 bases lay between the germline ends. Germline V gene lookup returns CDR1 SQVTM and CDR2 ANQGSEA. The CDR3 runs 14 residues. This chain's CDR3 is CSVATDRPNQPQHF. CDR3 nucleotide sequence: TGCAGCGTGGCCACTGACAGGCCCAATCAGCCCCAGCATTTT. The variable domain in full, with the rest retrieved from reference TRBV29-1 and TRBJ1-5, is SAVISQKPSRDICQRGTSLTIQCQVDSQVTMMFWYRQQPGQSLTLIATANQGSEATYESGFVIDKFPISRPNLTFSTLTVSNMSPEDSSIYLCSVATDRPNQPQHFGDGTRLSIL.

This clonotype was counted at least ten times. The rearrangement uses TRBV5-5 and TRBJ1-1; D unresolved. The CDR3 is made up of 15 amino acids. Per the germline V gene, CDR1 is SGHKS and CDR2 is YYEKEE (reference sequence). Trimming took off 3 bases at V and 7 bases at J, with 19 bases between the two ends. CDR3 coding DNA: TGTGCCAGCAGCTCCGCCGCCTCACCCTGGGGTGAAGCTTTCTTT. This codes for CASSSAASPWGEAFF. The variable domain in full, completed from reference TRBV5-5 and TRBJ1-1, reads DAGVTQSPTHLIKTRGQQVTLRCSPISGHKSVSWYQQVLGQGPQFIFQYYEKEERGRGNFPDRFSARQFPNYSSELNVNALLLGDSALYLCASSSAASPWGEAFFGQGTRLTVV.

This clonotype came up a few times. The V call is TRBV18, the J call TRBJ2-5, with TRBD2 identical over 7 bases. This CDR3 is built from 15 residues. Looked up from germline, CDR1 is KGHSH and CDR2 is LQKENI. Losses at the gene ends were 3 bases for V and 4 bases for J; bases not matched to a gene: 8. CDR3 loop: CASSPLGLVGETQYF. The CDR3 coding sequence is TGTGCCAGCTCACCGCTCGGACTAGTAGGAGAGACCCAGTACTTC.

This CDR3 is CASSPFEVARFGYTF. For the CDR3, the DNA is TGTGCCAGCAGTCCCTTCGAGGTAGCTCGGTTTGGCTACACCTTC. V usage is TRBV6-1 and J usage is TRBJ1-2; D remains ambiguous. The CDR3 spans 15 residues. Per the germline V gene, CDR1 is MNHNS and CDR2 is SASEGT. Trimming took off 5 bases at V and 7 bases at J, with 20 bases between the two ends.

The table lists this clonotype with a few counts. CDR3 in amino acids: CASSFPVLNYGYTF. CDR3 DNA: TGTGCCAGCAGCTTTCCAGTACTCAACTATGGCTACACCTTC. The chain carries TRBV5-6 and TRBJ1-2, with unresolved D. The CDR3 consists of 14 residues. In germline, CDR1 is SGHDT, CDR2 YYEEEE. Trimming took off 2 bases at V and 2 bases at J, with 10 bases between the two ends.

This chain joins TRBV20-1 and TRBJ2-5, with D maybe TRBD2 (6 bases). This CDR3 spans 15 amino acids. Germline V gene sequence: CDR1 DFQATT, CDR2 SNEGSKA (reference sequence). V was trimmed by 1 base and J by 4 bases, leaving 16 bases between them. This CDR3 reads CSARGQLTRGETQYF. As DNA, the CDR3 is TGCAGTGCTAGAGGCCAACTGACTAGAGGAGAGACCCAGTACTTC.